A single sample is the source of the 17 T cell receptor beta chains below, sequenced in a study of T cells after yellow fever vaccination. Each CDR3 protein is one row after TCRdb ran MiXCR on the 5' RACE reads. The sample consists of under 50,000 distinct CDR3 sequences, around 6.5% of them appearing once. The starting material was PBMCs, either bulk or a sorted T-cell subset (CD4+, CD8+, memory, or dextramer-sorted; not recorded which), obtained 45 days after the yellow fever booster vaccination. These receptors came from a man younger than 40 who received the YFV17D yellow fever vaccine.

This clonotype has a count of ten or more. J is TRBJ2-1 and V is TRBV7-2, with D perhaps TRBD2 (5 bases). Germline V gene data show CDR1 as SGHTA and CDR2 as FQGNSA. The CDR3 spans 11 residues. V lost 6 bases, J lost 6 bases, and 6 bases lay in between. CDR3 nucleotides: TGTGCCAGCAGGCGGGTCAATGAGCAGTTCTTC. Its translation is CASRRVNEQFF. Variable domain in full (rest from reference TRBV7-2 and TRBJ2-1): GAGVSQSPSNKVTEKGKDVELRCDPISGHTALYWYRQSLGQGLEFLIYFQGNSAPDKSGLPSDRFSAERTGGSVSTLTIQRTQQEDSAVYLCASRRVNEQFFGPGTRLTVL.

This clonotype has a count of ten or more. V usage is TRBV25-1 and J usage is TRBJ2-1; 11 nucleotides line up with TRBD2. The V gene end was trimmed by 3 bases and the J gene end by 0 bases; junction bases not matched to a gene: 10. CDR1 MGHDK and CDR2 SYGVNS come from the germline V gene. The CDR3 sequence is 19 residues long. CDR3 sequence reads: CASSDDRGLAVSSYNEQFF. DNA of the CDR3: TGTGCCAGCAGTGATGACAGGGGACTAGCGGTGAGCTCCTACAATGAGCAGTTCTTC.

Many counts were recorded for this clonotype. The V call is TRBV20-1, the J call TRBJ1-2, with TRBD1 identical over 11 bases. Germline V gives CDR1 DFQATT, CDR2 SNEGSKA (reference sequence). The CDR3 consists of 15 residues. V lost 0 bases and J lost 8; bases outside the gene matches: 8. The CDR3 loop reads CSAREGGQGASGYTF. The CDR3 coding sequence is TGCAGTGCTAGAGAAGGAGGACAGGGGGCGTCCGGCTACACCTTC.

The table lists this clonotype with a few counts. The chain has TRBV5-5 and TRBJ1-1; no firm D call. The germline V gene encodes CDR1 SGHKS and CDR2 YYEKEE (reference sequence). V shed 0 bases and J shed 0 bases, with 6 bases lying between them. The CDR3 runs to 14 residues. CDR3 protein: CASSLGSMNTEAFF. For the CDR3, the DNA is TGTGCCAGCAGCTTGGGGTCAATGAACACTGAAGCTTTCTTT.

In this sample, this clonotype turned up many times. The chain employs TRBV19 and TRBJ2-2; D is uncertain. V was pared by 6 bases and J by 0 bases, with 11 bases between. CDR3 length: 15 residues. The germline gives CDR1 LNHDA, CDR2 SQIVND (reference sequence). In nucleotides, the CDR3 is TGTGCCAGTAGACGTGCCCTCGCGAACACCGGGGAGCTGTTTTTT. Protein sequence: CASRRALANTGELFF.

This clonotype was observed a few times. The rearrangement joins TRBV27 to TRBJ1-5, with D possibly TRBD1 on 5 matching bases. The germline gives CDR1 MNHEY, CDR2 SMNVEV (reference sequence). Trimming took off 2 bases at V and 2 bases at J, with 10 bases between the two ends. CDR3 size: 15 residues. CDR3 nucleotides: TGTGCCAGCAGTTTACGGGGGGAGGGCAATCAGCCCCAGCATTTT. This codes for CASSLRGEGNQPQHF.

The chain is built from TRBV2 and TRBJ2-2; a possible D gene is TRBD2 (6 bases). The germline V gene has CDR1 SNHLY and CDR2 FYNNEI. The V gene lost 6 bases and the J gene lost 0 bases, with 20 bases spanning the gap. CDR3 length equals 18 residues. DNA for the CDR3: TGTGCCAGCAGCGTACCGCTGGGACTGCCTTCGAACACCGGGGAGCTGTTTTTT. This codes for CASSVPLGLPSNTGELFF.

The chain uses TRBV7-2 and TRBJ2-3; possibly TRBD1 for D (5 bases). The CDR3 loop spans 13 amino acids. The V end lost 1 base, the J end lost 10 bases, and 12 bases lay between the germline ends. Germline CDR1 reads SGHTA; CDR2 reads FQGNSA. This chain's CDR3 is CASSLGKVGAQYF. DNA for the CDR3: TGTGCCAGCAGCTTAGGGAAAGTAGGGGCGCAGTATTTT.

The chain carries TRBV7-2 and TRBJ2-1; perhaps TRBD2 as D (6 bases). The V gene's germline CDR1 is SGHTA and CDR2 FQGNSA. Trimming pared 4 bases from V and 3 bases from J, leaving 16 bases between. The length of the CDR3 is 16 residues. CDR3 residues: CASSSRTTSLYNEQFF. The CDR3, as DNA: TGTGCCAGCAGCTCAAGGACTACCTCCCTCTACAATGAGCAGTTCTTC.

This clonotype was seen a few times. DNA for the CDR3: TGTGCCAGCTCACCAGAGAATCAGTATGGCTACACCTTC. Protein sequence: CASSPENQYGYTF. The V gene is TRBV18, the J gene TRBJ1-2, with no clear D. Trimming pared 2 bases from V and 5 bases from J, leaving 9 bases between. Germline assignment: CDR1 KGHSH and CDR2 LQKENI. The CDR3 contains 13 residues.

The chain is built from TRBV5-4 and TRBJ1-4; a weak D match, TRBD1 (6 bases). The germline CDR1 and CDR2 sequences are SGHNT and YYREEE (reference sequence). Trimming pared 3 bases from V and 0 bases from J, leaving 27 bases between. The CDR3 is 21 amino acids. DNA for the CDR3: TGTGCCAGCAGCTATACAACAGACAGGTTCGGTATTCCCGCAACTAATGAAAAACTGTTTTTT. Encoded protein: CASSYTTDRFGIPATNEKLFF.

This clonotype was picked up many times. The chain's CDR3 is CASSQAGPGQPQHF. For the CDR3, the DNA is TGTGCCAGCAGCCAAGCGGGGCCCGGACAGCCCCAGCATTTT. The rearrangement uses TRBV3-1 and TRBJ1-5, with D tentatively TRBD1 (5 bases). Germline values: CDR1 LGHDT, CDR2 YNNKEL (reference sequence). V lost 1 base and J lost 7, with 11 bases in between. The CDR3 spans 14 residues. Full variable domain (remainder filled in from reference TRBV3-1 and TRBJ1-5): DTAVSQTPKYLVTQMGNDKSIKCEQNLGHDTMYWYKQDSKKFLKIMFSYNNKELIINETVPNRFSPKSPDKAHLNLHINSLELGDSAVYFCASSQAGPGQPQHFGDGTRLSIL.

This chain connects TRBV20-1 to TRBJ1-2; tentatively, D is TRBD1 (6 bases). The ends were cut back, 6 bases at V and 5 bases at J, with 25 bases in the middle. This CDR3 is 16 amino acids long. From germline, CDR1 is DFQATT and CDR2 SNEGSKA (reference sequence). CDR3 sequence: CSAAGGLELGVYGYTF. In DNA form, the CDR3 reads TGCAGTGCAGCCGGGGGGCTGGAGTTGGGAGTGTATGGCTACACCTTC.

This clonotype has just a few counts. The rearrangement uses TRBV4-2 and TRBJ2-2; 7 bases are shared with TRBD1. In germline, CDR1 is LGHNA, CDR2 YNFKEQ. The V gene end was trimmed by 3 bases and the J gene end by 1 base; junction bases not matched to a gene: 8. The CDR3 totals 17 residues. The DNA of the CDR3 is TGTGCCAGCAGCCACTACCGTGACAGGGAGAACACCGGGGAGCTGTTTTTT. It is translated as CASSHYRDRENTGELFF.

This clonotype has more than one count but fewer than ten. The rearrangement links TRBV20-1 to TRBJ2-2; TRBD2 matches 9 bases. This CDR3 is 15 amino acids long. CDR1 and CDR2 from the germline V gene are DFQATT and SNEGSKA (reference sequence). Trimming took 3 bases from V and 7 from J; bases not matched to a gene: 9. In DNA form, the CDR3 reads TGCAGTGCTAGGGAATCTAGCGGGACTGGCGGGGAGCTGTTTTTT. Amino acids: CSARESSGTGGELFF.

This clonotype appeared many times. The V call is TRBV7-6, the J call TRBJ1-6; D possibly corresponds to TRBD1 (5 bases). CDR1 is SGHVS and CDR2 is FNYEAQ in the germline V gene. V lost 6 bases to trimming and J lost 6 bases, with 18 bases between them. The CDR3 is 16 amino acids. The CDR3 loop is CASRIGTPESNSPLHF. The CDR3 nucleotides read TGTGCCAGCAGGATCGGGACCCCAGAGAGTAATTCACCCCTCCACTTT.

This clonotype has ten or more counts. The gene calls are TRBV7-8 and TRBJ2-1; D is uncertain. The CDR3 length is 14 residues. Per germline, CDR1 SGHVS and CDR2 FQNEAQ. V lost 4 bases to trimming and J lost 0 bases, with 7 bases between them. The CDR3 is CASSSTSSYNEQFF. In DNA form, the CDR3 reads TGTGCCAGCAGCTCTACGAGCTCCTACAATGAGCAGTTCTTC.